Below are 31 T cell receptor beta chains sequenced from a single sample in a study of vaccination effects on CD4 cells after COVID-19. The ViraFEST assay expanded antigen-specific CD4+ T cells with viral peptide pools before sequencing. Isolating CD4+ T cells followed approximately 11 days of culture. Each participant was given two doses of one vaccine (BNT162b2 or mRNA-1273). Their antigens are not known. TCRdb's copy holds only in-frame clones and misses some; the assay was immunoSEQ multiplex PCR. This sample carries approximately 70,000 clones, approximately 76% of them seen once, and the ten largest clones take about 0.86%. Sequenced material: CD4+ T cells from PBMCs cultured with HCoV-OC43 spike peptides, taken after COVID-19 vaccination. Subset specified: HCoV-OC43 spike overlapping peptide pool stimulation. These TCRs come from a human donor who received a COVID-19 vaccine.

V and J are TRBV12-3 or TRBV12-4 and TRBJ1-6, with TRBD1 matching 7 bases. CDR3 length equals 13 residues. V was clipped by 5 bases and J by 9 bases; unmatched bases: 4. CDR3 loop: CASSVTGSSPLHF. The CDR3 bases are TGTGCCAGCAGTGTGACAGGGAGTTCACCCCTCCACTTT.

V usage is TRBV2 and J usage is TRBJ2-7, with D possibly being TRBD1 (5 bases). V lost 6 bases, J lost 2 bases, and 14 bases lay in between. This CDR3 has 14 residues. Germline V gene sequence: CDR1 SNHLY, CDR2 FYNNEI. The chain's CDR3 is CASRYRSSAYEQYV. Here the CDR3 DNA reads TGTGCCAGCAGATACAGGTCCTCGGCCTACGAGCAGTACGTC.

The chain has TRBV7-2 and TRBJ1-1; D may be TRBD1 (6 bases). This CDR3 region has 14 residues. Per germline, CDR1 SGHTA and CDR2 FQGNSA. Trimming cost V 5 bases and J 5 bases, with 15 bases left between them. The CDR3 DNA reads as TGTGCCAGCAGCCCCGGGGGGGCAAGGACTGAAGCTTTCTTT. This codes for CASSPGGARTEAFF.

The chain combines TRBV27 with TRBJ1-2; weak D call: TRBD1 (5 bases). There are 13 residues in the CDR3. With 3 bases removed from V and 5 bases from J, the gap between germline ends came to 10 bases. CDR1 and CDR2 (germline): MNHEY, SMNVEV (reference sequence). The CDR3 region has the DNA TGTGCCAGCAGTTTGGGGCAGTGGTATGGCTACACCTTC. Protein: CASSLGQWYGYTF.

The chain combines TRBV6-5 with TRBJ2-7; 8 nucleotides line up with TRBD1. Losses at the gene ends were 6 bases for V and 2 bases for J; bases not matched to a gene: 3. Germline CDR1 MNHEY, CDR2 SVGAGI. The length of the CDR3 is 13 residues. CDR3 in DNA: TGTGCCAGCAGACTGACAGGGGCCTACGAGCAGTACGTC. It translates to CASRLTGAYEQYV.

The chain is built from TRBV6-2 or TRBV6-3 and TRBJ1-4, with TRBD1 as a possible D gene (5 bases). CDR1 and CDR2 from the germline V gene are MNHEY and SVGEGT. The CDR3 length is 15 residues. The V gene lost 5 bases and the J gene lost 0 bases, with 10 bases spanning the gap. CDR3 nucleotide sequence: TGTGCCAGCAGTCGGGGCATATCAACTAATGAAAAACTGTTTTTT. Translation gives CASSRGISTNEKLFF.

CDR3 bases: TGTGCTAGTACCCCGGGGGGGGGAGTAAGCAATCAGCCCCAGCATTTT. This gives the protein CASTPGGGVSNQPQHF. This sequence joins TRBV12-5 and TRBJ1-5; D is possibly TRBD1 (5 bases). The germline gives CDR1 LGHNT, CDR2 FRNRAP. The V gene lost 8 bases and the J gene lost 1 base, with 18 bases spanning the gap. The length of the CDR3 is 16 residues.

V and J are TRBV9 and TRBJ1-1; D possibly corresponds to TRBD1 (6 bases). The CDR3 runs to 12 residues. V was trimmed by 4 bases and J by 8 bases, leaving 12 bases between them. Germline assignment: CDR1 SGDLS and CDR2 YYNGEE. CDR3 DNA sequence: TGTGCCAGCAGCCAGGGACATGGAGAAGCTTTCTTT. Protein sequence: CASSQGHGEAFF. Looking up the rest from reference TRBV9 and TRBJ1-1 gives the full variable domain: DSGVTQTPKHLITATGQRVTLRCSPRSGDLSVYWYQQSLDQGLQFLIQYYNGEERAKGNILERFSAQQFPDLHSELNLSSLELGDSALYFCASSQGHGEAFFGQGTRLTVV.

This clone came up a few times. The chain carries TRBV4-1 and TRBJ2-3; 15 nucleotides line up with TRBD2. This CDR3 spans 18 amino acids. V shed 4 bases and J 3 bases; nucleotides not matched to a gene: 8. Germline CDR1 is MGHRA and CDR2 is YSYEKL. CDR3 amino acids: CASSRTSGGAGITDTQYF. In DNA form, the CDR3 reads TGCGCCAGCAGCCGGACTAGCGGGGGGGCCGGCATTACAGATACGCAGTATTTT.

The chain combines TRBV7-2 with TRBJ1-1; unclear D gene. V was trimmed by 3 bases and J by 2 bases, leaving 7 bases between them. CDR3 length equals 13 residues. Per the germline V gene, CDR1 is SGHTA and CDR2 is FQGNSA. The CDR3 loop reads CASSFSVNTEAFF. CDR3 sequence (DNA): TGTGCCAGCAGCTTCAGCGTCAACACTGAAGCTTTCTTT. Combining the CDR3 with reference TRBV7-2 and TRBJ1-1 gives the whole variable domain GAGVSQSPSNKVTEKGKDVELRCDPISGHTALYWYRQSLGQGLEFLIYFQGNSAPDKSGLPSDRFSAERTGGSVSTLTIQRTQQEDSAVYLCASSFSVNTEAFFGQGTRLTVV.

This chain connects TRBV6-5 to TRBJ2-4; D uncertain. Per germline, CDR1 MNHEY and CDR2 SVGAGI. The CDR3 covers 15 residues. V was clipped by 6 bases and J by 4 bases, with 16 bases between them. The CDR3, as DNA: TGTGCCAGCAGACTCACCGGGCATTCAAAAAACATTCAGTACTTC. Protein sequence: CASRLTGHSKNIQYF.

The genes are TRBV7-2 and TRBJ1-3; no firm D call. V lost 1 base, J lost 1 base, and 11 bases lay in between. CDR3 length equals 16 residues. Germline CDR1 and CDR2: SGHTA and FQGNSA. CDR3 DNA sequence: TGTGCCAGCAGCTTAGAAGGAGGTGGTTCTGGAAACACCATATATTTT. Translated: CASSLEGGGSGNTIYF.

This clone was found a few times. J is TRBJ2-1 and V is TRBV7-9; no reliable D call. Trimming stripped 1 base from V and 8 bases from J, with 6 bases between. This CDR3 has 12 amino acids. CDR1 SEHNR and CDR2 FQNEAQ come from the germline V gene (reference sequence). The CDR3, as DNA: TGTGCCAGCAGCTTAGAGAGGTATGAGCAGTTCTTC. Translating gives CASSLERYEQFF.

This rearrangement joins TRBV2 to TRBJ2-6, with 9 bases fitting TRBD1. The V segment lost 7 bases and the J segment 0 bases; nucleotides outside the gene matches: 1. The germline V gene has CDR1 SNHLY and CDR2 FYNNEI. The CDR3 spans 15 residues. CDR3 region: CASTDRGSGANVLTF. CDR3 sequence (DNA): TGTGCCAGCACGGACAGGGGCTCTGGGGCCAACGTCCTGACTTTC.

The chain joins TRBV6-5 to TRBJ2-7; possible D gene TRBD1, 6 bases. Germline assignment: CDR1 MNHEY and CDR2 SVGAGI. Deletions cut 5 bases from V and 7 bases from J, with 21 bases between. The CDR3 consists of 15 residues. Written as DNA, the CDR3 is TGTGCCAGCAGTAGTTTAAGGGGGTTTTCGGGAGAGCAGTACGTC. Its protein product is CASSSLRGFSGEQYV.

V is TRBV5-1 and J is TRBJ2-7; 10 bases line up with TRBD1. Trimming at V came to 4 bases and at J to 5 bases, leaving 6 bases not matched to a gene. This CDR3 spans 14 amino acids. Germline V gene data show CDR1 as SGHRS and CDR2 as YFSETQ. In nucleotides, the CDR3 is TGCGCCAGCAGCACAGGACAGGGGGACCACGAGCAGTACGTC. The encoded protein is CASSTGQGDHEQYV.

V gene TRBV27 combines with J gene TRBJ1-5; the D is unclear. The length of the CDR3 is 15 residues. V lost 4 bases to trimming and J lost 4 bases, with 14 bases between them. Germline V gene sequence: CDR1 MNHEY, CDR2 SMNVEV (reference sequence). CDR3 coding DNA: TGTGCCAGCAGTTCCACTGGGCAGACTAATCAGCCCCAGCATTTT. Protein product: CASSSTGQTNQPQHF.

CDR3 nucleotide sequence: TGCGCCAGCAGCTTGGGGACGGTGAACACTGAAGCTTTCTTT. This encodes CASSLGTVNTEAFF. The gene calls are TRBV5-1 and TRBJ1-1; no clear D gene. Trimming took 0 bases from V and 0 from J, leaving 6 bases between them. CDR1 SGHRS and CDR2 YFSETQ come from the germline V gene. The CDR3 loop spans 14 amino acids.

The chain couples TRBV6-6 to TRBJ1-3; tentative D call: TRBD1 (6 bases). The germline V and J ends were trimmed by 4 bases and 0 bases, with 7 bases remaining between them. The germline V gene encodes CDR1 MNHNY and CDR2 SVGAGI (reference sequence). The CDR3 runs to 14 residues. The CDR3 DNA reads TGTGCCAGCAGTTCGGGGGCCTCTGGAAACACCATATATTTT. It yields the protein CASSSGASGNTIYF.

In this sample, this clone turned up a few times. The rearrangement joins TRBV28 to TRBJ2-7, with TRBD1 identical over 7 bases. The CDR3 loop spans 15 amino acids. In germline, CDR1 is MDHEN, CDR2 SYDVKM. The V and J ends lost 2 bases and 5 bases, in that order; junction bases with no gene match: 9. CDR3 amino acids: CASSLGNRGLNEQYV. CDR3 DNA sequence: TGTGCCAGCAGTTTAGGGAACAGGGGTTTGAACGAGCAGTACGTC.

J is TRBJ2-7 and V is TRBV6-1; TRBD1 agrees at 7 bases. The germline V gene has CDR1 MNHNS and CDR2 SASEGT. The CDR3 is made up of 14 amino acids. Trimming cost V 2 bases and J 6 bases; bases outside gene matches: 7. The CDR3 DNA follows: TGTGCCAGCAGTGAACAAGTCAGGGGGTCCGAGCAGTACGTC. As protein: CASSEQVRGSEQYV.

This rearrangement joins TRBV20-1 to TRBJ1-2; possibly TRBD1 for D (6 bases). This CDR3 is built from 13 residues. Trimming pared 3 bases from V and 3 bases from J, leaving 11 bases between. The germline V gene encodes CDR1 DFQATT and CDR2 SNEGSKA (reference sequence). The CDR3 is CSASTDRYYGYTF. CDR3 DNA: TGCAGTGCTAGTACTGACAGGTACTATGGCTACACCTTC.

The genes are TRBV24-1 and TRBJ1-6; weak D call: TRBD1 (5 bases). The CDR3 contains 13 residues. V shed 9 bases and J shed 6 bases, with 11 bases lying between them. The V gene's germline CDR1 is KGHDR and CDR2 SFDVKD. Here the CDR3 reads CATSAGGNSPLHF. As DNA, the CDR3 is TGTGCCACCTCGGCGGGGGGTAATTCACCCCTCCACTTT.

The gene calls are TRBV30 and TRBJ1-5, with 9 bases fitting TRBD1. Per germline, CDR1 GTSNPN and CDR2 SVGIG (reference sequence). The junction had 3 bases not matched to a gene; V was cut back by 7 bases and J by 2 bases. This CDR3 has 13 amino acids. CDR3 loop: CASDRGGNQPQHF. DNA of the CDR3: TGTGCCTCGGACAGGGGTGGCAATCAGCCCCAGCATTTT.

This clone was counted a single time. The chain uses TRBV5-1 and TRBJ2-5; D is possibly TRBD2 (6 bases). The length of the CDR3 is 14 residues. The ends were cut back, 4 bases at V and 4 bases at J, with 14 bases in the middle. The germline gives CDR1 SGHRS, CDR2 YFSETQ. The CDR3 loop is CASSPAGWRETQYF. CDR3 sequence (DNA): TGCGCCAGCAGCCCCGCGGGGTGGCGAGAGACCCAGTACTTC.

The CDR3 nucleotides are TGTGCCAGCAGCATGGACGGGCCCCTTGCAGATACGCAGTATTTT. This sequence encodes CASSMDGPLADTQYF. The chain is built from TRBV11-2 and TRBJ2-3; no clear D. Per the germline V gene, CDR1 is SGHAT and CDR2 is FQNNGV. The CDR3 runs 15 residues. V was pared by 5 bases and J by 4 bases, with 16 bases between.

This clone was counted a single time. The rearrangement links TRBV19 to TRBJ1-1; D possibly corresponds to TRBD1 (5 bases). The CDR3 contains 15 residues. V lost 5 bases and J lost 1, with 14 bases in between. Germline assignment: CDR1 LNHDA and CDR2 SQIVND (reference sequence). The CDR3 nucleotides read TGTGCCAGTAGTCTTCGCCCCGACAGGAACACTGAAGCTTTCTTT. Amino acid sequence: CASSLRPDRNTEAFF.

This clone has just one count. The chain has TRBV15 and TRBJ1-1, with unresolved D. CDR1 is LNHNV and CDR2 is YYDKDF in the germline V gene (reference sequence). The CDR3 has 14 residues. V was pared by 0 bases and J by 5 bases, with 10 bases between. The CDR3 sequence is CATSRDQTMTEAFF. In nucleotides, the CDR3 is TGTGCCACCAGCAGAGATCAAACAATGACTGAAGCTTTCTTT.

The CDR3 reads CASSPTGKGADTQYF. CDR3 nucleotides: TGTGCCAGCAGCCCGACAGGGAAGGGTGCAGATACGCAGTATTTT. The chain combines TRBV5-8 with TRBJ2-3; 7 nucleotides match TRBD1. CDR1 is SGHTS and CDR2 is YDEGEE in the germline V gene. The J segment lost 4 bases and the V segment lost 4 bases, leaving 9 bases of the junction unmatched. The length of the CDR3 is 15 residues.

The V and J genes are TRBV28 and TRBJ2-1; 9 bases are shared with TRBD1. The germline gives CDR1 MDHEN, CDR2 SYDVKM. V lost 4 bases and J lost 4; bases outside the gene matches: 8. The CDR3 length is 16 residues. CDR3 loop: CASSYPGTGFYNEQFF. For the CDR3, the DNA is TGTGCCAGCAGTTATCCCGGGACAGGGTTTTACAATGAGCAGTTCTTC.

J is TRBJ1-2 and V is TRBV6-5; D perhaps matches TRBD1 (5 bases). Trimming removed 2 bases at V and 8 bases at J, with 12 bases between. Germline CDR1 and CDR2: MNHEY and SVGAGI. This CDR3 has 13 amino acids. CDR3 region: CASSYRDPVGYTF. The CDR3 DNA follows: TGTGCCAGCAGTTACCGGGACCCCGTAGGCTACACCTTC.